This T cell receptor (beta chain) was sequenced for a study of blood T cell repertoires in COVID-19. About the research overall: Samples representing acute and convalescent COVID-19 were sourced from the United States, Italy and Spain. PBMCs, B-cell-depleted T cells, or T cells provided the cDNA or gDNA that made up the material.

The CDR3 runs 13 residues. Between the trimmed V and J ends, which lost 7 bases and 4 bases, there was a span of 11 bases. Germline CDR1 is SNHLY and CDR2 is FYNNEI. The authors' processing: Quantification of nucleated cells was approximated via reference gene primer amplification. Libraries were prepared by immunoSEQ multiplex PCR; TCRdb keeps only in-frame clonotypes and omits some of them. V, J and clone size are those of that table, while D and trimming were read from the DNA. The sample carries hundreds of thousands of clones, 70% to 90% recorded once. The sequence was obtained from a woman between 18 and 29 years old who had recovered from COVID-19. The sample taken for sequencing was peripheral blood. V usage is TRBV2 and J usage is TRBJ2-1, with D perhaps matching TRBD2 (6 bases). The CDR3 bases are TGTGCCAGCATTTCGGGAGAATACAATGAGCAGTTCTTC. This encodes CASISGEYNEQFF.